A single sample is the source of the 16 T cell receptor beta chains below, sequenced in a study of shared clonotypes between healthy human individuals. TCRdb's copy holds only in-frame clones and misses some; the assay was immunoSEQ multiplex PCR. The sample shows about 1 million clones, under 80% of them seen only once. Input material: memory CD4+ T cells sorted from blood. Subset reported: CD45RA-negative fraction. All receptors come from a man aged 18 to 29 in good health.

The chain carries TRBV29-1 and TRBJ2-3, with 9 bases identical to TRBD1. Germline V gene sequence: CDR1 SQVTM, CDR2 ANQGSEA. The V gene end was trimmed by 3 bases and the J gene end by 8 bases; junction bases not matched to a gene: 6. The CDR3 runs 13 residues. The CDR3: CSVEGQGLGTQYF. In DNA form, the CDR3 reads TGCAGCGTTGAGGGACAGGGATTGGGTACGCAGTATTTT.

This clone has a single count. The chain uses TRBV5-1 and TRBJ2-7; the match to TRBD1 covers 9 bases. V lost 4 bases to trimming and J lost 4 bases; unmatched junction nucleotides: 6. This CDR3 is built from 14 residues. The germline gives CDR1 SGHRS, CDR2 YFSETQ. The CDR3 nucleotides read TGCGCCAGCAGCGAAGGGACAGGGAATTACGAGCAGTACTTC. Protein product: CASSEGTGNYEQYF.

This rearrangement joins TRBV15 to TRBJ2-5; 10 positions agree with TRBD2. The germline V gene has CDR1 LNHNV and CDR2 YYDKDF (reference sequence). This CDR3 comprises 16 residues. V lost 1 base, J lost 1 base, and 3 bases stayed unmatched. The DNA for the CDR3 is TGTGCCACCAGCAGAGGCAGCGGGAGGGGCCAAGAGACCCAGTACTTC. Translation gives CATSRGSGRGQETQYF.

This chain connects TRBV5-4 to TRBJ1-4; D not certain. Per the germline V gene, CDR1 is SGHNT and CDR2 is YYREEE (reference sequence). The CDR3 has 15 residues. Trimming stripped 0 bases from V and 1 base from J, with 7 bases between. CDR3 residues: CASSLEARTNEKLFF. CDR3 bases: TGTGCCAGCAGCTTGGAGGCCAGAACTAATGAAAAACTGTTTTTT.

Ten or more counts support this clone. One end of the junction varies from germline; a read error may be responsible. The chain is built from TRBV7-7 and TRBJ2-2; a possible D gene is TRBD1 (5 bases). Looked up from germline, CDR1 is SSHAT and CDR2 is FNYEAQ (reference sequence). The length of the CDR3 is 15 residues. The CDR3: CASSKGSPNTGELFF. CDR3 nucleotides: TGTGCTAGCAGTAAGGGGTCCCCGAACACCGGGGAGCTGTTTTTT.

The rearrangement uses TRBV2 and TRBJ2-5; D is possibly TRBD2 (6 bases). The CDR3 extends over 14 amino acids. Germline CDR1 is SNHLY and CDR2 is FYNNEI. Trimming cost V 5 bases and J 5 bases, with 15 bases left between them. Here the CDR3 reads CASSSMTREETQYF. The DNA of the CDR3 is TGTGCCAGCAGTTCTATGACTAGAGAGGAGACCCAGTACTTC.

The V gene is TRBV5-5, the J gene TRBJ1-1; TRBD1 matches at 7 bases. Germline assignment: CDR1 SGHKS and CDR2 YYEKEE (reference sequence). The CDR3 extends over 17 amino acids. Losses at the gene ends were 3 bases for V and 0 bases for J; bases not matched to a gene: 11. CDR3 region: CASSWRQGIFMNTEAFF. The CDR3 DNA reads TGTGCCAGCAGCTGGCGACAGGGCATATTCATGAACACTGAAGCTTTCTTT.

The chain recombines TRBV14 with TRBJ2-4; D uncertain. V was shortened by 4 bases and J by 0 bases, with 10 bases between the two germline ends. Germline values: CDR1 SGHDN, CDR2 FVKESK. The CDR3 runs to 15 residues. CDR3 coding DNA: TGTGCCAGCAGCCGGAATGGGTTAGCCAAAAACATTCAGTACTTC. Translation: CASSRNGLAKNIQYF.

This chain uses TRBV30 with TRBJ2-6, with D possibly being TRBD2 (5 bases). This CDR3 is 14 amino acids long. From germline, CDR1 is GTSNPN and CDR2 SVGIG (reference sequence). The germline V and J ends were trimmed by 4 bases and 0 bases, with 7 bases remaining between them. The CDR3 nucleotides are TGTGCCTGGAAGGGAGACTCTGGGGCCAACGTCCTGACTTTC. Translating it yields CAWKGDSGANVLTF.

As for this clone: Within the sample, other DNA sequences also encode this same CDR3. This chain's CDR3 is CASSATGPSTDTQYF. The CDR3 DNA reads TGTGCCAGCAGCGCGACAGGCCCAAGCACAGATACGCAGTATTTT. The chain recombines TRBV7-9 with TRBJ2-3; TRBD1 might be the D (6 bases). V shed 5 bases and J shed 0 bases, with 12 bases lying between them. The CDR3 runs 15 residues. Germline CDR1 reads SEHNR; CDR2 reads FQNEAQ (reference sequence).

The CDR3 nucleotides are TGTGCCAGCACTAACCAAGATACGCAGTATTTT. It yields the protein CASTNQDTQYF. This chain connects TRBV6-5 to TRBJ2-3, with D unresolved. This CDR3 comprises 11 residues. Per germline, CDR1 MNHEY and CDR2 SVGAGI. Trimming cost V 7 bases and J 5 bases, with 7 bases left between them.

The chain joins TRBV5-1 to TRBJ2-3; possibly TRBD2 for D (5 bases). Germline CDR1 reads SGHRS; CDR2 reads YFSETQ. The CDR3 contains 14 residues. V lost 5 bases, J lost 4 bases, and 14 bases lay in between. This chain's CDR3 is CASSPRGGADTQYF. In nucleotides, the CDR3 is TGCGCCAGCAGTCCTCGGGGTGGGGCAGATACGCAGTATTTT. Combining the CDR3 with reference TRBV5-1 and TRBJ2-3 gives the whole variable domain KAGVTQTPRYLIKTRGQQVTLSCSPISGHRSVSWYQQTPGQGLQFLFEYFSETQRNKGNFPGRFSGRQFSNSRSEMNVSTLELGDSALYLCASSPRGGADTQYFGPGTRLTVL.

Here the CDR3 reads CASRPQGANTEAFF. The CDR3 nucleotides read TGTGCCAGCAGACCCCAGGGGGCGAACACTGAAGCTTTCTTT. The chain links TRBV2 to TRBJ1-1; 8 nucleotides line up with TRBD1. This CDR3 is built from 14 residues. J was trimmed by 1 base and V by 6 bases; bases with no gene match: 4. The germline CDR1 and CDR2 sequences are SNHLY and FYNNEI. Drawing the rest from reference TRBV2 and TRBJ1-1, the complete variable domain is EPEVTQTPSHQVTQMGQEVILRCVPISNHLYFYWYRQILGQKVEFLVSFYNNEISEKSEIFDDQFSVERPDGSNFTLKIRSTKLEDSAMYFCASRPQGANTEAFFGQGTRLTVV.

This chain links TRBV5-6 with TRBJ1-1, with 7 nucleotides matching TRBD1. CDR1 and CDR2 from the germline V gene are SGHDT and YYEEEE. Trimming removed 2 bases from V and 6 bases from J; junction bases left unmatched: 10. The CDR3 sequence is 15 residues long. Here the CDR3 DNA reads TGTGCCAGCAGCTTCCCAGGGGGGAGTTTCCCTGAAGCTTTCTTT. Translated, it gives CASSFPGGSFPEAFF.

CDR3: CASSSGDRGRYSYEQYF. The DNA of the CDR3 is TGCGCCAGCAGCTCGGGAGACAGGGGTCGATACTCCTACGAGCAGTACTTC. The chain carries TRBV5-1 and TRBJ2-7; 8 nucleotides line up with TRBD1. This CDR3 comprises 17 residues. Trimming cost V 3 bases and J 0 bases; bases outside gene matches: 11. Looked up from germline, CDR1 is SGHRS and CDR2 is YFSETQ.

The count of this clone is one. V usage is TRBV7-2 and J usage is TRBJ2-3, with 11 bases identical to TRBD2. CDR3 size: 15 residues. The germline V gene encodes CDR1 SGHTA and CDR2 FQGNSA. J was trimmed by 5 bases and V by 5 bases; bases with no gene match: 6. Written as DNA, the CDR3 is TGTGCCAGCAGCGTTAGCGGGAGGGCCGGAGATACGCAGTATTTT. Amino acids: CASSVSGRAGDTQYF.